This T cell receptor beta chain was profiled in a study of blood T cell repertoires in COVID-19. Study at large: Some COVID-19 samples were acute and others convalescent; all came from the United States, Italy and Spain. Sources were T cells, B-cell-depleted T cells, or PBMCs; the material itself was cDNA or gDNA.

The CDR3 is made up of 12 amino acids. Trimming left V 5 bases short and J 4 bases short, with 6 bases between. Germline values: CDR1 SGHVS, CDR2 FNYEAQ. Authors' methods: Using reference gene primer amplification, nucleated cell counts were estimated. Using immunoSEQ multiplex PCR, the repertoire was profiled, and TCRdb retains in-frame clones only, with some absent. That table is the source of V, J and clone size, and D and trimming were worked out from the DNA. The data contain roughly 50,000 clones, over 85% of them singletons. The TCR was taken from an older man with acute or convalescent COVID-19. The chain joins TRBV7-6 to TRBJ2-4; D is possibly TRBD1 (5 bases). Material: peripheral blood. The CDR3 sequence is CASSGAKNIQYF. Here the CDR3 DNA reads TGTGCCAGCAGCGGGGCTAAAAACATTCAGTACTTC.